The clone carrying this T cell receptor (beta chain) has just a few counts. Sequencing was performed with immunoSEQ multiplex PCR; in TCRdb, only in-frame clones are kept and a portion is missing. The table has tens of thousands of clones, under 90% seen once. The data were obtained in a study of control samples from healthy donors and cancer patients. The CDR3 is 12 amino acids. Deletions cut 0 bases from V and 9 bases from J, with 6 bases between. The germline V gene encodes CDR1 SEHNR and CDR2 FQNEAQ (reference sequence). The sequenced sample consisted of blood. The TCR sequence derives from a man aged 50-59 years in good health. The J gene is TRBJ1-5, the V gene TRBV7-9; D unclear. CDR3 DNA: TGTGCCAGCAGCTTAGCGAAGGGGCCCCAGCATTTT. Translated: CASSLAKGPQHF. Complete variable domain (other parts from reference TRBV7-9 and TRBJ1-5): DTGVSQNPRHKITKRGQNVTFRCDPISEHNRLYWYRQTLGQGPEFLTYFQNEAQLEKSRLLSDRFSAERPKGSFSTLEIQRTEQGDSAMYLCASSLAKGPQHFGDGTRLSIL.